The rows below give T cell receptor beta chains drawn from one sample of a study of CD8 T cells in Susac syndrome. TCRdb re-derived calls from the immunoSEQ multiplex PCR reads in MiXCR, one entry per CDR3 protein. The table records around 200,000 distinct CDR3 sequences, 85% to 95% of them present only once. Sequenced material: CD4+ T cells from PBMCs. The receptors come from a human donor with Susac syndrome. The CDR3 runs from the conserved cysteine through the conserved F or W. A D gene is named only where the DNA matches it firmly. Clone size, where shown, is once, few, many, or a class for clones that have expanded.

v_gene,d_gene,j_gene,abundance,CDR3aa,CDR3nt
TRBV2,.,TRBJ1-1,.,CASEQANTEAFF,TGTGCCAGCGAACAGGCGAACACTGAAGCTTTCTTT
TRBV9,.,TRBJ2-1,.,CASSVVEGGVSGNEQFF,TGTGCCAGCAGCGTAGTAGAAGGGGGGGTTTCGGGTAATGAGCAGTTCTTC
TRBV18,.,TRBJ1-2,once,CASSPVGLRGYTF,TGTGCCAGCTCACCGGTGGGACTTCGCGGCTACACCTTC
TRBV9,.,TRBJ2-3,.,CASSVAGGQGTDTQYF,TGTGCCAGCAGCGTAGCAGGAGGGCAGGGCACAGATACGCAGTATTTT
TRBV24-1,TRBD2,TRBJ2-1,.,CATSGLAGYNEQFF,TGTGCCACCAGTGGACTAGCGGGTTACAATGAGCAGTTCTTC
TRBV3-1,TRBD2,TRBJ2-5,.,CASSQGPGGETQYF,TGTGCCAGCAGCCAAGGACCGGGGGGTGAGACCCAGTACTTC
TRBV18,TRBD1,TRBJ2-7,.,CASSPRTGAYEQYF,TGTGCCAGCTCACCCAGGACAGGGGCCTACGAGCAGTACTTC
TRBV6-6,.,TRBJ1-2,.,CASSQVGGNYGYTF,TGTGCCAGCTCCCAGGTGGGGGGGAACTATGGCTACACCTTC
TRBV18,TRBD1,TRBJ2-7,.,CASSPSGTVSYEQYF,TGTGCCAGCTCACCATCTGGGACAGTCTCCTACGAGCAGTACTTC
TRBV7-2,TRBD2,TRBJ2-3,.,CASKWSGAGDTQYF,TGTGCCAGCAAATGGAGCGGGGCGGGAGATACGCAGTATTTT
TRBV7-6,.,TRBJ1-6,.,CASSLDRANSPLHF,TGTGCCAGCAGCTTAGATAGGGCTAATTCACCCCTCCACTTT
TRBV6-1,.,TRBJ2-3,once,CASSEAGYTSTDTQYF,TGTGCCAGCAGTGAAGCGGGATATACTAGCACAGATACGCAGTATTTT
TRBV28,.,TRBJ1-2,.,CASSSSGEGFGGYTF,TGTGCCAGCAGTTCTTCAGGGGAGGGCTTTGGTGGCTACACCTTC
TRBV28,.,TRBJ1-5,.,CASSVTYQPQHF,TGTGCCAGCAGTGTGACTTATCAGCCCCAGCATTTT
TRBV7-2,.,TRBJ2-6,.,CASSFASSGANVLTF,TGTGCCAGCAGCTTTGCTAGCTCTGGGGCCAACGTCCTGACTTTC
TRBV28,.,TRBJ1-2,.,CASSSTDPTNYGYTF,TGTGCCAGCAGTTCGACAGATCCTACCAACTATGGCTACACCTTC
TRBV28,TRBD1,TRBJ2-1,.,CASSLDRGINEQFF,TGTGCCAGCAGTTTGGACAGGGGGATCAATGAGCAGTTCTTC
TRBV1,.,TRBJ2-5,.,CTSSSLALGLLRTQETQYF,TGCACCAGCAGCTCCTTAGCTTTGGGGCTCTTAAGAACTCAAGAGACCCAGTACTTC
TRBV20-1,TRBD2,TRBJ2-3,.,CSARGGRLAGGILSGTDTQYF,TGCAGTGCTAGAGGGGGCCGTCTAGCGGGAGGGATACTCTCTGGCACAGATACGCAGTATTTT
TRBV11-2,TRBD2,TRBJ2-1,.,CASSLKAGGINEQFF,TGTGCCAGCAGCTTAAAAGCGGGAGGGATCAATGAGCAGTTCTTC
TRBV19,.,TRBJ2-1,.,CASSIMFGSNEQFF,TGTGCCAGTAGTATTATGTTCGGGAGCAATGAGCAGTTCTTC
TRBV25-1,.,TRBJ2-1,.,CASSDPGTVNEQFF,TGTGCCAGCAGTGATCCCGGGACGGTCAATGAGCAGTTCTTC
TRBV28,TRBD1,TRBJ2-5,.,CASSSGQIQETQYF,TGTGCCAGCAGCTCGGGACAGATACAAGAGACCCAGTACTTC
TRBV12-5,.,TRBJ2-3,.,CASGLVLSGPTDTQYF,TGTGCTAGTGGTTTGGTATTGTCAGGGCCCACAGATACGCAGTATTTT
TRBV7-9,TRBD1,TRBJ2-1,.,CASSPLWDREQHEQFF,TGTGCCAGCAGCCCCCTGTGGGACAGGGAGCAGCATGAGCAGTTCTTC
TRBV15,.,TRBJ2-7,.,CATSRESSPRGEQYF,TGTGCCACCAGCAGAGAGTCCTCCCCTCGCGGGGAGCAGTACTTC
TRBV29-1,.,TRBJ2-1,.,CNVGQLDNEQFF,TGCAACGTGGGCCAGCTAGACAATGAGCAGTTCTTC
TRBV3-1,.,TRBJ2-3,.,CASSQVAPAADTQYF,TGTGCCAGCAGCCAAGTTGCGCCAGCGGCAGATACGCAGTATTTT
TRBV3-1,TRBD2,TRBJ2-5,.,CASSPTGGRETQYF,TGTGCCAGCAGCCCCACGGGGGGGCGGGAGACCCAGTACTTC
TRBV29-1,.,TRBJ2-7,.,CSALIPGVYEQYF,TGCAGCGCGTTGATCCCCGGGGTTTACGAGCAGTACTTC
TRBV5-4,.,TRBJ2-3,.,CASSLAGRVSTDTQYF,TGTGCCAGCAGCTTGGCCGGCAGGGTGAGCACAGATACGCAGTATTTT
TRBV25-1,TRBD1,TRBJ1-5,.,CASSDPGQGGDQPQHF,TGTGCCAGCAGTGACCCCGGACAGGGTGGGGATCAGCCCCAGCATTTT
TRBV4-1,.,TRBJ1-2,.,CASSPSSLLRARTNYGYTF,TGCGCCAGCAGCCCCTCTTCGCTTCTGAGGGCACGGACGAACTATGGCTACACCTTC
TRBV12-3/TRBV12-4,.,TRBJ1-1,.,CASSLRGFGDTEAFF,TGTGCCAGCAGTTTAAGGGGTTTCGGAGACACTGAAGCTTTCTTT
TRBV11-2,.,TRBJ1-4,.,CASSSLREGEKLFF,TGTGCCAGCAGCTCCCTGCGGGAGGGAGAAAAACTGTTTTTT
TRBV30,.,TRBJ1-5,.,CAWSSGNQPQHF,TGTGCCTGGAGCTCAGGGAATCAGCCCCAGCATTTT
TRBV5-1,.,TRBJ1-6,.,CASSFETPEDPLHF,TGCGCCAGCAGCTTTGAGACACCCGAGGATCCCCTCCACTTT
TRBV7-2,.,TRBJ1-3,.,CASSFSSAGNTIYF,TGTGCCAGCAGCTTCTCTAGCGCGGGAAACACCATATATTTT
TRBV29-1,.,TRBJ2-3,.,CSVIGRSTDTQYF,TGCAGCGTTATCGGGCGGAGCACAGATACGCAGTATTTT
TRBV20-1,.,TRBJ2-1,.,CSVSYDRPSYNEQFF,TGCAGTGTGAGTTATGACAGGCCGTCCTACAATGAGCAGTTCTTC
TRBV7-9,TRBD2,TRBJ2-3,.,CASSSPLAGATDTQYF,TGTGCCAGCAGCTCGCCTCTAGCGGGGGCCACAGATACGCAGTATTTT
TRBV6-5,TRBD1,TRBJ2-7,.,CASRPGTGVEQYF,TGTGCCAGCAGGCCCGGGACAGGGGTTGAGCAGTACTTC
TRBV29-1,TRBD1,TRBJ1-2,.,CSVRGQGADGYTF,TGCAGCGTACGGGGACAGGGGGCCGATGGCTACACCTTC
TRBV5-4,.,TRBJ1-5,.,CASSLGGGQPQHF,TGTGCCAGCAGCTTGGGGGGCGGGCAGCCCCAGCATTTT
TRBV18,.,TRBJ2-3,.,CASSPLTDTDTQYF,TGTGCCAGCTCACCGCTGACAGACACAGATACGCAGTATTTT
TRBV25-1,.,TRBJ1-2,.,CASSSGVRSYGYTF,TGTGCCAGCAGCTCAGGGGTCCGCAGCTATGGCTACACCTTC
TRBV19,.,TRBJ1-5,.,CASSSGPLEDQPQHF,TGTGCCAGTAGTTCCGGGCCCCTGGAAGATCAGCCCCAGCATTTT
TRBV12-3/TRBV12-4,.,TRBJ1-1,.,CATIRTGQNTEAFF,TGTGCCACCATCAGAACAGGACAGAACACTGAAGCTTTCTTT
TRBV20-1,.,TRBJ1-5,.,CSGGVHNSNQPQHF,TGCAGTGGGGGGGTTCATAATAGCAATCAGCCCCAGCATTTT
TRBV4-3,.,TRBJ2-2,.,CASSQVGQGWTGELFF,TGCGCCAGCAGCCAAGTCGGCCAGGGGTGGACCGGGGAGCTGTTTTTT
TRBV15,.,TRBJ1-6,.,CATSRDRGVYNSPLHF,TGTGCCACCAGCAGAGACCGCGGGGTCTATAATTCACCCCTCCACTTT
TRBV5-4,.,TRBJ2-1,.,CASSTGSGTLLDEQFF,TGTGCCAGCAGCACCGGGTCGGGTACGCTGTTAGATGAGCAGTTCTTC
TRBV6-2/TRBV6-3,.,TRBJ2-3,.,CASSYRTGEADTQYF,TGTGCCAGCAGTTACCGAACAGGGGAGGCAGATACGCAGTATTTT